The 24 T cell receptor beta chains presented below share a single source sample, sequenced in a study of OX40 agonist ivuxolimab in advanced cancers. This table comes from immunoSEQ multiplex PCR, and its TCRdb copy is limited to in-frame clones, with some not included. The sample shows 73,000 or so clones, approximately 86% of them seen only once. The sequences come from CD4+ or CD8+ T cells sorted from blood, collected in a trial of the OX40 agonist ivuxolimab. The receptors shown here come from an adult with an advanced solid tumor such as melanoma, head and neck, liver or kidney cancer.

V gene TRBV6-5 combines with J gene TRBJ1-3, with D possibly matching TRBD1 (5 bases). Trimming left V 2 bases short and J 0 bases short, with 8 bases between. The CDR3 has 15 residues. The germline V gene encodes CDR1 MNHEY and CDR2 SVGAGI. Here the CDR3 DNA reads TGTGCCAGCAGTTACGACAGCAGCTCTGGAAACACCATATATTTT. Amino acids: CASSYDSSSGNTIYF.

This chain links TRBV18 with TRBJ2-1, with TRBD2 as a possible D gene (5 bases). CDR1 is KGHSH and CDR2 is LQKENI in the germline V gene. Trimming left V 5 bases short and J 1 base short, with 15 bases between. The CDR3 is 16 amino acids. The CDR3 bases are TGTGCCAGCTCAGCTCGGCGGGCCACATCCTACAATGAGCAGTTCTTC. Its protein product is CASSARRATSYNEQFF.

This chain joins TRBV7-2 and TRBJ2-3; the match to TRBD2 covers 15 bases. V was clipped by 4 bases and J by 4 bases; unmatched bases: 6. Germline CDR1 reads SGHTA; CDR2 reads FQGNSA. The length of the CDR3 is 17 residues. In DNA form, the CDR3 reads TGTGCCAGCAGCTCCGGACTAGCGGGAGGGCACGCAGATACGCAGTATTTT. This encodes CASSSGLAGGHADTQYF.

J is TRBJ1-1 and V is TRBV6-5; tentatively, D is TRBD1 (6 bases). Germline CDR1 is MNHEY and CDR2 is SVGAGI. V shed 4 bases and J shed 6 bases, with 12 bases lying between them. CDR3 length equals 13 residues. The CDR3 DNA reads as TGTGCCAGCAGTTTCCAGGGGACGGCTGAAGCTTTCTTT. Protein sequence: CASSFQGTAEAFF.

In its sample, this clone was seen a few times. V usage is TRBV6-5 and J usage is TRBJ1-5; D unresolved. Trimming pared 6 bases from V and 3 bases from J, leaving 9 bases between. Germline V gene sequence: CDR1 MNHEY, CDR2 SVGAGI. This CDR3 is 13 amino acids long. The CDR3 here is CASRTGTNQPQHF. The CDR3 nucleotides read TGTGCCAGCAGAACGGGCACCAATCAGCCCCAGCATTTT.

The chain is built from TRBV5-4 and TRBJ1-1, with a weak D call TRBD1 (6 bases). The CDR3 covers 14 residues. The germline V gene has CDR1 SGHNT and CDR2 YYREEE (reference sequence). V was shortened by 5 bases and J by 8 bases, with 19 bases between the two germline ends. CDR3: CASRSGQGSLEAFF. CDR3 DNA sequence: TGTGCCAGCAGATCGGGACAAGGGTCTTTAGAAGCTTTCTTT.

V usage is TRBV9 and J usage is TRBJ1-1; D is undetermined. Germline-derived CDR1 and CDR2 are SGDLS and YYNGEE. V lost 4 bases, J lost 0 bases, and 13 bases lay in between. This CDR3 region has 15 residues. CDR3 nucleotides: TGTGCCAGCAGCTCCCGGCCGCTCATGAACACTGAAGCTTTCTTT. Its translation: CASSSRPLMNTEAFF.

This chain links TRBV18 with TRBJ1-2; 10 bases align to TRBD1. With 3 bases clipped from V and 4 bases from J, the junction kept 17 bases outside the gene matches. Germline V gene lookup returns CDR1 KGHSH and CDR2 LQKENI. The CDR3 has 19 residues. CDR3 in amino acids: CASSPLPGQGMGELYGYTF. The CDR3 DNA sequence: TGTGCCAGCTCACCCCTACCGGGACAGGGGATGGGCGAACTCTATGGCTACACCTTC.

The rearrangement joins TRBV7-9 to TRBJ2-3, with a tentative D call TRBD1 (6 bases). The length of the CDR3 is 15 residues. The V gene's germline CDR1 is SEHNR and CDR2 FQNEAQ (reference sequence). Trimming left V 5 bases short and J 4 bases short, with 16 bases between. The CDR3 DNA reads TGTGCCAGCAGCCTCCAGGGGTACGATGCAGATACGCAGTATTTT. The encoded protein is CASSLQGYDADTQYF.

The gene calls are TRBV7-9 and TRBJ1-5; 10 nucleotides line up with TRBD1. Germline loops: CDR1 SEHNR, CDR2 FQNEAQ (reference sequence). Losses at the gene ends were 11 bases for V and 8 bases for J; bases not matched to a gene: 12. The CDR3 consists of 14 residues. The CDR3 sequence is CAGQRTGGREPQHF. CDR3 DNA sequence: TGTGCCGGTCAACGGACAGGGGGGCGAGAGCCCCAGCATTTT.

CDR3 nucleotide sequence: TGTGCCAGTAGGACCGGGACAGCGTATCAGCCCCAGCATTTT. Residues: CASRTGTAYQPQHF. This chain joins TRBV19 and TRBJ1-5; the match to TRBD1 covers 7 bases. CDR1 and CDR2 (germline): LNHDA, SQIVND (reference sequence). J was trimmed by 5 bases and V by 6 bases; bases with no gene match: 7. The CDR3 has 14 residues.

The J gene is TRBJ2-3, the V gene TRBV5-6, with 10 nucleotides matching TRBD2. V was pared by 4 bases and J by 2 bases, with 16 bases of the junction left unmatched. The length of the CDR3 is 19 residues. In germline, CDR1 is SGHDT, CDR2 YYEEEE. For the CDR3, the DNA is TGTGCCAGCAGCCTGGTCGGAGCGGGAGGGCCCGGTTACACAGATACGCAGTATTTT. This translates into CASSLVGAGGPGYTDTQYF.

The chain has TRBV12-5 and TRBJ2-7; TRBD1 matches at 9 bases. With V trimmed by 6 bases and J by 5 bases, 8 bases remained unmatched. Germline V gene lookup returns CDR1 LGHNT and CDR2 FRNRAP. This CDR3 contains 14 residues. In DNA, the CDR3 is TGTGCTAGTGGATCGGGACAGGGTATTCACGAGCAGTACTTC. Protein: CASGSGQGIHEQYF.

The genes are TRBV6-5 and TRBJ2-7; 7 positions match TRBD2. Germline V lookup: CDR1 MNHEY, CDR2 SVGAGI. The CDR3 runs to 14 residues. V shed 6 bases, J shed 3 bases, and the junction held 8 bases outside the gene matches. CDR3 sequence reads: CASSLLRTSYEQYF. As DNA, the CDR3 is TGTGCCAGCAGCCTACTCCGGACTAGCTACGAGCAGTACTTC.

The CDR3 DNA sequence: TGTGCCAGCAGTGAATGGGACTCCGAGCAGTACTTC. It codes for CASSEWDSEQYF. The chain links TRBV6-1 to TRBJ2-7; perhaps TRBD2 as D (6 bases). Germline assignment: CDR1 MNHNS and CDR2 SASEGT. V was trimmed by 2 bases and J by 6 bases, leaving 8 bases between them. CDR3 size: 12 residues.

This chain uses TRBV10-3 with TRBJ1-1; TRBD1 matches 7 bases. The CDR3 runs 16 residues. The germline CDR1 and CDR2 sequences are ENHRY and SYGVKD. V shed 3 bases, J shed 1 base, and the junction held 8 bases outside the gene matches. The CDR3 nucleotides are TGTGCCATCAGTGACCGGGACAGAGTATCGAACACTGAAGCTTTCTTT. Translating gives CAISDRDRVSNTEAFF.

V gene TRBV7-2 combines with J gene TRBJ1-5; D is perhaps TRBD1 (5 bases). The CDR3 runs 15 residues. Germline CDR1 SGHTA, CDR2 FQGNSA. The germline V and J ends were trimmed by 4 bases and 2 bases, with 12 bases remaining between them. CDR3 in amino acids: CASSSAGSGNQPQHF. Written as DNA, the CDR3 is TGTGCCAGCAGCTCAGCAGGGTCAGGCAATCAGCCCCAGCATTTT.

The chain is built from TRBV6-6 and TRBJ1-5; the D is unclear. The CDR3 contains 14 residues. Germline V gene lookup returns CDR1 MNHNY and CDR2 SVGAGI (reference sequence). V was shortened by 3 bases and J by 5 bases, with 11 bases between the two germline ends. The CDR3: CASSYRGTHQPQHF. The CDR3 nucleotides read TGTGCCAGCAGTTATCGGGGAACCCATCAGCCCCAGCATTTT.

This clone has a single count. The CDR3 loop is CASSLVGGYEQFF. The CDR3 DNA reads as TGTGCCAGCAGCTTAGTTGGGGGATATGAGCAGTTCTTC. The J gene is TRBJ2-1, the V gene TRBV7-2; D possibly uses TRBD1 or TRBD2 (5 bases each). Trimming took 1 base from V and 8 from J, leaving 9 bases between them. The germline gives CDR1 SGHTA, CDR2 FQGNSA. The CDR3 loop spans 13 amino acids.

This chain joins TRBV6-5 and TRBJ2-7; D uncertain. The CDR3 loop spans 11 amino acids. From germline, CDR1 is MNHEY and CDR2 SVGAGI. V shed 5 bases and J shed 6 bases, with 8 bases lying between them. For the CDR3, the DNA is TGTGCCAGCAGTGAATGGGGCGAGCAGTACTTC. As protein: CASSEWGEQYF.

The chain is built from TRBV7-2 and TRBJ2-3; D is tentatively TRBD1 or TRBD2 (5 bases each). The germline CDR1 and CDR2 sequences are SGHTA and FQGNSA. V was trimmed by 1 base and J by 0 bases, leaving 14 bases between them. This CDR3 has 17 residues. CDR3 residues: CASSLDSGTSSTDTQYF. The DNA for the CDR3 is TGTGCCAGCAGCTTAGATTCGGGGACCTCTAGCACAGATACGCAGTATTTT.

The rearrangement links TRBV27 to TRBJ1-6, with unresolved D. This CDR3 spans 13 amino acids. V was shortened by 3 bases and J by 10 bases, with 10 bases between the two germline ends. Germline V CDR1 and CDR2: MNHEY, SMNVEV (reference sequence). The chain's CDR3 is CASSFGQNSPLHF. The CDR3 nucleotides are TGTGCCAGCAGTTTTGGGCAGAACTCACCCCTCCACTTT.

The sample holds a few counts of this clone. The DNA for the CDR3 is TGTGCCAGCAGAGAAAGCGGAAGTCCGGCGGATGAGCAGTTCTTC. Translated: CASRESGSPADEQFF. The rearrangement joins TRBV6-1 to TRBJ2-1; D is possibly TRBD2 (5 bases). Per germline, CDR1 MNHNS and CDR2 SASEGT. Trimming removed 6 bases at V and 8 bases at J, with 20 bases between. The CDR3 spans 15 residues.

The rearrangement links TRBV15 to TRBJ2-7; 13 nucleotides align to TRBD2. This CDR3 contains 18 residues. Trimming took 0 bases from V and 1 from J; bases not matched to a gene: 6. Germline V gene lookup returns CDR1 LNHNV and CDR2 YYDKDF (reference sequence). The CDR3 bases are TGTGCCACCAGCAGAGATGGGAGGACTAGCGGGAGTTCCTACGAGCAGTACTTC. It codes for CATSRDGRTSGSSYEQYF.